This T cell receptor beta chain was found in a study of blood T cell repertoires in COVID-19. Seattle's enrolled individuals joined amid active infection and were then monitored longitudinally. This CDR3 is 17 amino acids long. From germline, CDR1 is KGHDR and CDR2 SFDVKD. The V and J ends lost 5 bases and 4 bases, in that order; junction bases with no gene match: 9. Method: immunoSEQ multiplex PCR; TCRdb's copy keeps in-frame clones and lacks some. The sample has roughly 160,000 clones, 85% seen once; the top ten hold about 8.1%. This receptor was obtained from a woman older than 75 with COVID-19, enrolled during active disease. V gene TRBV24-1 combines with J gene TRBJ1-5; 11 bases fit TRBD1. Sequenced input: peripheral blood. Here the CDR3 DNA reads TGTGCCACCAGTGCTCCGCCCGGGACAGGGGGAAATCAGCCCCAGCATTTT. This sequence encodes CATSAPPGTGGNQPQHF.